The clone carrying this TCR beta chain occurred once. Its antigen is still unknown. With 4 bases removed from V and 6 bases from J, the gap between germline ends came to 4 bases. CDR3 length: 11 amino acids. Germline lookup yields CDR1 MDHEN and CDR2 SYDVKM. The assay was carried out at the deep level. Repertoires were generated with immunoSEQ multiplex PCR, while TCRdb's copy carries only in-frame clones and drops some. This table has over 800,000 clones, 80% to 95% appearing once. Naive CD8 cells comprised CD45RO-negative, CCR7-positively selected cells, excluding terminally differentiated effector memory CD45RA+ cells. This entry comes from a study of shared clonotypes between healthy human individuals. Study summary: CD8 memory received one plate per donor, CD8 naive two, CD4 memory three and CD4 naive three. Study-wide points: Incompleteness in sorted-subset sequencing, despite large depth, was shown by rarefaction. Of the naive CD4 clonotypes, around 5.2% were shared across several donors.

This chain links TRBV28 with TRBJ2-1; D ambiguous. The TCR originated in a man aged 30 to 39 in good health. The sequenced sample was naive CD8+ T cells sorted from blood. The CDR3 region has the DNA TGTGCCAGCAGTTGGGCCAATGAGCAGTTCTTC. Its translation is CASSWANEQFF.